These 20 T cell receptor beta chains originate from one sample sequenced in a study of blood T cell repertoires in COVID-19. Profiling relied on immunoSEQ multiplex PCR, and the TCRdb table lists in-frame clones only, not all of them. The table records fewer than 350,000 clones, 81% of them present only once. The sequenced sample was peripheral blood. These receptors were taken from a woman aged 60 to 75 with active or convalescent COVID-19.

The count of this clone is one. The chain combines TRBV29-1 with TRBJ1-2, with a possible D match to TRBD1 (6 bases). Trimming took 4 bases from V and 6 from J, leaving 15 bases between them. The CDR3 loop spans 13 amino acids. From germline, CDR1 is SQVTM and CDR2 ANQGSEA. The CDR3 here is CSVGGREGDGYTF. The CDR3 DNA follows: TGCAGCGTTGGAGGCAGGGAGGGGGATGGCTACACCTTC.

The V and J genes are TRBV14 and TRBJ2-1, with TRBD1 matching over 8 bases. Germline V lookup: CDR1 SGHDN, CDR2 FVKESK. The CDR3 has 12 amino acids. V shed 2 bases and J 13 bases; nucleotides not matched to a gene: 4. CDR3 nucleotides: TGTGCCAGCAGCCAAACCGGGACAGGACAGTTCTTC. Translated: CASSQTGTGQFF.

The chain combines TRBV2 with TRBJ1-6; D not certain. From germline, CDR1 is SNHLY and CDR2 FYNNEI. The CDR3 spans 12 residues. V lost 3 bases, J lost 8 bases, and 5 bases lay in between. The CDR3 spells CASSEQDSPLHF. The DNA of the CDR3 is TGTGCCAGCAGTGAGCAGGATTCACCCCTCCACTTT. The entire variable domain, with the rest obtained from reference TRBV2 and TRBJ1-6, is as follows: EPEVTQTPSHQVTQMGQEVILRCVPISNHLYFYWYRQILGQKVEFLVSFYNNEISEKSEIFDDQFSVERPDGSNFTLKIRSTKLEDSAMYFCASSEQDSPLHFGNGTRLTVT.

This chain links TRBV19 with TRBJ1-4; D not certain. V was clipped by 3 bases and J by 5 bases, with 4 bases between them. The CDR3 extends over 12 amino acids. The germline V gene has CDR1 LNHDA and CDR2 SQIVND (reference sequence). Here the CDR3 reads CASSIGNEKLFF. CDR3 nucleotides: TGTGCCAGTAGTATCGGGAATGAAAAACTGTTTTTT.

This sequence joins TRBV19 and TRBJ1-1, with 8 bases that match TRBD1. This CDR3 comprises 15 residues. Germline V lookup: CDR1 LNHDA, CDR2 SQIVND (reference sequence). J gave up 1 base and V 6 bases, and 7 bases lay outside the gene matches. The CDR3 loop is CASRGTGSANTEAFF. In DNA, the CDR3 is TGTGCCAGTAGGGGGACAGGTTCGGCGAACACTGAAGCTTTCTTT.

This chain connects TRBV29-1 to TRBJ2-5; 14 positions match TRBD2. This CDR3 has 14 amino acids. The germline V gene has CDR1 SQVTM and CDR2 ANQGSEA. V lost 7 bases, J lost 6 bases, and 7 bases stayed unmatched. CDR3 region: CSGRTSGGSKTQYF. The CDR3 DNA reads as TGCAGCGGTCGGACTAGCGGGGGGTCAAAGACCCAGTACTTC.

This chain joins TRBV19 and TRBJ2-3; D perhaps matches TRBD2 (6 bases). Germline V gene data show CDR1 as LNHDA and CDR2 as SQIVND (reference sequence). V lost 3 bases and J lost 6, with 16 bases in between. The CDR3 is 15 residues long. CDR3 sequence reads: CASSMSHDRGDTQYF. DNA of the CDR3: TGTGCCAGTAGTATGTCCCACGACCGGGGGGATACGCAGTATTTT.

The chain uses TRBV7-3 and TRBJ2-2; TRBD1 agrees at 8 bases. Germline V lookup: CDR1 SGHTA, CDR2 FQGTGA. The CDR3 runs 15 residues. Unmatched junction bases numbered 10, after V lost 6 bases and J lost 7 bases. The CDR3 spells CASRPSSGGLGELFF. The CDR3 DNA is TGTGCCAGCAGACCATCGTCAGGGGGCCTCGGGGAGCTGTTTTTT. The full variable domain, rest sourced from reference TRBV7-3 and TRBJ2-2, is GAGVSQTPSNKVTEKGKYVELRCDPISGHTALYWYRQSLGQGPEFLIYFQGTGAADDSGLPNDRFFAVRPEGSVSTLKIQRTERGDSAVYLCASRPSSGGLGELFFGEGSRLTVL.

Here the CDR3 reads CASSPTGLYGYTF. The CDR3 bases are TGTGCCAGCAGCCCTACAGGGCTGTATGGCTACACCTTC. This chain connects TRBV7-3 to TRBJ1-2, with a possible D match to TRBD1 (6 bases). V gave up 5 bases and J gave up 5 bases, with 12 bases separating them. Germline CDR1 reads SGHTA; CDR2 reads FQGTGA. This CDR3 has 13 residues. The full variable domain, in which reference TRBV7-3 and TRBJ1-2 provide the parts outside the CDR3, is GAGVSQTPSNKVTEKGKYVELRCDPISGHTALYWYRQSLGQGPEFLIYFQGTGAADDSGLPNDRFFAVRPEGSVSTLKIQRTERGDSAVYLCASSPTGLYGYTFGSGTRLTVV.

This chain connects TRBV3-1 (or the pseudogene TRBV3-2) to TRBJ1-2; D gene uncertain. This CDR3 has 15 residues. Germline CDR1 LGHDT, CDR2 YNNKEL (reference sequence). Trimming cost V 2 bases and J 4 bases, with 14 bases left between them. CDR3 in amino acids: CASSQFRRPGYGYTF. The CDR3, as DNA: TGTGCCAGCAGCCAATTCCGGAGGCCTGGCTATGGCTACACCTTC.

The genes are TRBV4-3 and TRBJ2-6; TRBD1 might be the D (6 bases). Looked up from germline, CDR1 is LGHNA and CDR2 is YSLEER. V lost 3 bases to trimming and J lost 3 bases, with 12 bases between them. CDR3 length: 16 residues. CDR3: CASSHTPGVGANVLTF. The CDR3 DNA sequence: TGCGCCAGCAGCCACACTCCAGGGGTTGGGGCCAACGTCCTGACTTTC.

J is TRBJ1-1 and V is TRBV29-1; D is unclear. CDR1 and CDR2 (germline): SQVTM, ANQGSEA. V was clipped by 7 bases and J by 4 bases, with 19 bases between them. The length of the CDR3 is 14 residues. The CDR3 sequence: CSGETPPGGTEAFF. The CDR3 DNA reads TGCAGCGGTGAGACACCTCCGGGAGGCACTGAAGCTTTCTTT.

The chain recombines TRBV7-2 with TRBJ1-1; D is uncertain. This CDR3 has 15 amino acids. Between the trimmed V and J ends, which lost 3 bases and 1 base, there was a span of 12 bases. Germline V gene sequence: CDR1 SGHTA, CDR2 FQGNSA. The CDR3 sequence: CASSFDTVENTEAFF. CDR3 DNA: TGTGCCAGCAGCTTCGATACAGTGGAGAACACTGAAGCTTTCTTT.

The gene calls are TRBV14 and TRBJ2-1; perhaps TRBD2 as D (6 bases). Per the germline V gene, CDR1 is SGHDN and CDR2 is FVKESK. This CDR3 spans 14 amino acids. V dropped 4 bases and J dropped 0 bases, with 7 bases sitting between them. Written as DNA, the CDR3 is TGTGCCAGCAGCCGGGACTTCTCCTACAATGAGCAGTTCTTC. Amino acid sequence: CASSRDFSYNEQFF.

CDR3 in amino acids: CSASLIQGASNQPQHF. The CDR3 nucleotides are TGCAGTGCTAGTCTAATCCAGGGGGCTAGCAATCAGCCCCAGCATTTT. This chain links TRBV20-1 with TRBJ1-5, with 8 positions matching TRBD1. CDR1 is DFQATT, CDR2 SNEGSKA, per germline (reference sequence). J gave up 0 bases and V 3 bases, and 7 bases lay outside the gene matches. CDR3 size: 16 residues.

The V call is TRBV29-1, the J call TRBJ2-7, with D unclear. Trimming removed 6 bases at V and 3 bases at J, with 9 bases between. Germline loops: CDR1 SQVTM, CDR2 ANQGSEA. The CDR3 runs 11 residues. The CDR3 DNA sequence: TGCAGCGTACTTCGCGGCTACGAGCAGTACTTC. Its translation is CSVLRGYEQYF.

The V call is TRBV28, the J call TRBJ1-6; TRBD1 agrees at 7 bases. Germline values: CDR1 MDHEN, CDR2 SYDVKM. Trimming removed 4 bases from V and 7 bases from J; junction bases left unmatched: 10. The CDR3 extends over 16 amino acids. In DNA form, the CDR3 reads TGTGCCAGCAGTTCCCTCGGACAGGCGGAGAATTCACCCCTCCACTTT. Protein product: CASSSLGQAENSPLHF.

CDR3 in amino acids: CASWRQGLAYEQYF. CDR3 DNA: TGTGCCAGCTGGAGGCAAGGACTAGCCTACGAGCAGTACTTC. V usage is TRBV28 and J usage is TRBJ2-7, with 7 bases that match TRBD2. There are 14 residues in the CDR3. The germline CDR1 and CDR2 sequences are MDHEN and SYDVKM. With V trimmed by 8 bases and J by 2 bases, 9 bases remained unmatched.

The chain recombines TRBV5-1 with TRBJ2-2; 9 bases align to TRBD2. Germline CDR1 and CDR2: SGHRS and YFSETQ. The CDR3 consists of 17 residues. Losses at the gene ends were 1 base for V and 0 bases for J; bases not matched to a gene: 4. The CDR3 region has the DNA TGCGCCAGCAGCTTGAAAAGCGGGGGGACGAACACCGGGGAGCTGTTTTTT. Its translation is CASSLKSGGTNTGELFF.

The chain combines TRBV2 with TRBJ1-5; a weak D match, TRBD1 (5 bases). CDR1 is SNHLY, CDR2 FYNNEI, per germline. There are 14 residues in the CDR3. The V gene lost 2 bases and the J gene lost 5 bases, with 10 bases spanning the gap. The CDR3, as DNA: TGTGCCAGCAGTGAATTGGGGGGGTATCAGCCCCAGCATTTT. It encodes CASSELGGYQPQHF.